This T cell receptor beta chain was retrieved from a study of T cells in localized non-small cell lung cancer. Details on this clone: Its antigen remains unknown.

Findings and limits, study-wide: Of the tissues analyzed, uninvolved adjacent lung showed maximal T cell clonality, greater than tumor.

The table came from immunoSEQ multiplex PCR; TCRdb's copy has only in-frame clones and leaves some out. This table has 24,000 or so clones, around 89% appearing once. The length of the CDR3 is 16 residues. J lost 0 bases, V lost 4 bases, and 9 bases had no gene match. Germline loops: CDR1 SGHRS, CDR2 YFSETQ. This receptor was identified in a woman aged 35-75 years with stage III lung adenocarcinoma. The chain has TRBV5-1 and TRBJ2-5; 7 bases are shared with TRBD1. The material was peripheral blood mononuclear cells, obtained before any cancer treatment. In DNA, the CDR3 is TGCGCCAGCAGCAACGGACAGGATGAGTACCAAGAGACCCAGTACTTC. Translation: CASSNGQDEYQETQYF.